This TCR beta chain derives from a study of shared clonotypes between healthy human individuals. As concerns this clone: Its antigen is not known.

Findings and caveats of the study: Compared with clonotypes that all four donors shared, non-shared clonotypes had lower generation probabilities. Tissues were not sampled, only blood, and their repertoires likely differ.

Deep was the level used in running the assay. Under the authors' procedure: Junction-only sequences without quality scores were provided by ImmunoSEQ, so filtering was different. Libraries were prepared by immunoSEQ multiplex PCR; TCRdb keeps only in-frame clonotypes and omits some of them. The V and J calls and clone size are taken from that table; D and trimming were inferred from the DNA. The table has over 2 million clones, 85% to 95% seen once; the top ten hold 0.9% to 1.3%. Germline CDR1 reads MDHEN; CDR2 reads SYDVKM. This CDR3 has 16 residues. V lost 3 bases and J 2 bases, leaving 16 bases between the germline ends. Terminally differentiated effector memory CD45RA+ cells were excluded by CCR7 positive selection of CD45RO-negative cells.

The sequence came from a man younger than 35 in good health. Material for sequencing was naive CD8+ T cells sorted from blood. The genes are TRBV28 and TRBJ1-2, with TRBD1 as a possible D gene (6 bases). The DNA of the CDR3 is TGTGCCAGCAGTTTGCCCACGGGACACCAGAACTATGGCTACACCTTC. Protein sequence: CASSLPTGHQNYGYTF.